The sequence of this T cell receptor (beta chain) was determined in a study of Graves' ophthalmopathy and Graves' hyperthyroidism. Whole-study context: Peripheral blood (taken before any treatment) was collected at initial diagnosis.

Using RNA transcripts, the TCR beta CDR3 regions were amplified. Second-round multiplex PCR came after a first-round RT-PCR that employed HTBI primers. TCRdb ran MiXCR on the multiplex PCR reads and lists one entry per CDR3 protein. The profile covers some 350,000 distinct CDR3 sequences, with roughly 15% appearing a single time and roughly 2.6% taken by the ten largest. Trimming took 3 bases from V and 5 from J; bases not matched to a gene: 10. The germline V gene has CDR1 DFQATT and CDR2 SNEGSKA (reference sequence). This CDR3 is built from 16 residues. At least ten counts were recorded for this clonotype.

The sequenced sample consisted of peripheral blood. This receptor was obtained from an adult woman with stable Graves' hyperthyroidism. J is TRBJ2-2 and V is TRBV20-1, with 9 bases aligning to TRBD2. The CDR3 region is CSASLIAGEGTGELFF. As DNA, the CDR3 is TGCAGTGCTAGTCTTATAGCGGGAGAGGGAACCGGGGAGCTGTTTTTT.